This TCR beta chain is from a study of blood T cell repertoires in COVID-19 (dated by TCRdb to about 2020). Background on the whole study: Samples from collaborators originated in the United States, Italy and Spain and spanned both the acute and convalescent phases of COVID-19. The prospective study material was composed of cDNA or gDNA derived from T cells, B-cell-depleted T cells, or PBMCs. The dataset comprised deeply sampled blood TCRbeta repertoires from subjects exposed to, actively infected with, or recovered from COVID-19. A freely available public database, intended as a resource for researchers studying the immune response to SARS-CoV-2, is where the repertoires were released. The samples were drawn from the first 160 participants of the ongoing ImmuneRACE study and from 950 to 1,500 subjects provided by 6 global collaborators. Nearly every sample came with metadata listing a de-identified subject ID, COVID-19 status, age in years and sex. Where HLA class I and class II types were available, the types were taken from metadata supplied by the sample provider, not from assay-based typing. Summary of the overall study and its limitations: Clinical and demographic metadata were provided uncurated, with the amount varying by source and participant.

Whole blood was collected in K2EDTA tubes by collaborating institutions according to the institutions' own protocols. For TCRbeta analysis, collaborator samples were shipped as frozen whole blood, as isolated PBMCs, or as DNA extracted from either sample type. Details on this clone: The specificity of this receptor is unknown. The record has no base qualities; no much larger clone is one base away.

The CDR3 contains 13 residues, cysteine and phenylalanine counted. The only DNA kept is the CDR3, 39 bases in frame from the first base. V and J lose 1 base and 13 bases, and a span of 11 bases separates them. CDR1 and CDR2 are drawn from the germline V gene: SGHTA, FQGNSA. TCRbeta CDR3 regions were amplified from genomic DNA using the immunoSEQ Assay, a bias-controlled multiplex PCR. The paper's data handling went like this. Nucleated cell counts per sample were estimated from amplification of reference gene primers within the assay. To quantify the absolute abundance of each unique TCRbeta CDR3 rearrangement, sequence reads were collapsed and filtered. For each sample, productive Simpson clonality was calculated by taking the square root of Simpson's diversity index across productive rearrangements. This is the immuneACCESS table as TCRdb keeps it, with only in-frame sequences that have V and J called. A part of the clones is gone; compared with another copy, unresolved V genes explain less than half, and the rest is unexplained. That table is the source of V, J and clone size, and D and trimming were worked out from the DNA. The sample contains about 50,000 clones, over 80% of them found a single time. The ten largest clones take up 6.5% to 8.5% of the sample.

The receptor's source is a man aged 65 to 85 with active COVID-19. The V gene is TRBV7-2 and the J gene is TRBJ2-6; the D gene is unclear. What was sequenced was peripheral blood. Read as DNA, the sequence is TGTGCCAGCAGCTTAGACAGTAACCTAGTCCTGACTTTC. Translated, this is CASSLDSNLVLTF. With all but the CDR3 taken from the reference TRBV7-2 and TRBJ2-6 genes, the full variable domain is: GAGVSQSPSNKVTEKGKDVELRCDPISGHTALYWYRQSLGQGLEFLIYFQGNSAPDKSGLPSDRFSAERTGGSVSTLTIQRTQQEDSAVYLCASSLDSNLVLTFGAGSRLTVL.